This TCR beta chain was sequenced for a study of blood T cell repertoires in COVID-19. Study in general: The United States, Italy and Spain supplied acute and convalescent COVID-19 samples. T cells, B-cell-depleted T cells, or PBMCs provided the cDNA or gDNA that served as material.

This table comes from immunoSEQ multiplex PCR, and its TCRdb copy is limited to in-frame clones, with some not included. The table has around 300,000 clones, roughly 90% seen once. J was trimmed by 3 bases and V by 6 bases; bases with no gene match: 2. The CDR3 loop spans 13 amino acids. Germline CDR1 is MNHEY and CDR2 is SVGAGI. Points on this clone: Other nucleotide sequences from this sample produce the same CDR3.

The source is a woman aged 50 to 65 with active or convalescent COVID-19. The specimen was peripheral blood. The J gene is TRBJ1-3, the V gene TRBV6-5, with 7 bases matching TRBD1. This CDR3 reads CASRQGSGNTIYF. In DNA, the CDR3 is TGTGCCAGCAGACAGGGGAGTGGAAACACCATATATTTT.